This T cell receptor (beta chain) derives from a study of identical twins. Study-level results: Beta out-of-frame sequences displayed a weaker excess of sharing between twins.

TCRdb analysed the 5' RACE reads with MiXCR anew, one entry per CDR3 protein. The sample holds approximately 690,000 distinct CDR3 sequences; approximately 6.1% are singletons and the top ten take 1.5% to 2%. This CDR3 is 14 amino acids long. Germline CDR1 MDHEN, CDR2 SYDVKM. Trimming removed 2 bases at V and 6 bases at J, with 14 bases between. This clonotype was counted ten times or more. Its specificity is not known. What was sequenced was naive T cells sorted from blood. The rearrangement links TRBV28 to TRBJ2-7; D is perhaps TRBD1 (6 bases). This sequence was found in a man aged 18 to 35 in good health. The DNA of the CDR3 is TGTGCCAGCAGTTTAGTACAGGGCGGTCGCGAGCAGTACTTC. Translating it yields CASSLVQGGREQYF. Based on the CDR3 plus reference TRBV28 and TRBJ2-7, the full variable domain is DVKVTQSSRYLVKRTGEKVFLECVQDMDHENMFWYRQDPGLGLRLIYFSYDVKMKEKGDIPEGYSVSREKKERFSLILESASTNQTSMYLCASSLVQGGREQYFGPGTRLTVT.